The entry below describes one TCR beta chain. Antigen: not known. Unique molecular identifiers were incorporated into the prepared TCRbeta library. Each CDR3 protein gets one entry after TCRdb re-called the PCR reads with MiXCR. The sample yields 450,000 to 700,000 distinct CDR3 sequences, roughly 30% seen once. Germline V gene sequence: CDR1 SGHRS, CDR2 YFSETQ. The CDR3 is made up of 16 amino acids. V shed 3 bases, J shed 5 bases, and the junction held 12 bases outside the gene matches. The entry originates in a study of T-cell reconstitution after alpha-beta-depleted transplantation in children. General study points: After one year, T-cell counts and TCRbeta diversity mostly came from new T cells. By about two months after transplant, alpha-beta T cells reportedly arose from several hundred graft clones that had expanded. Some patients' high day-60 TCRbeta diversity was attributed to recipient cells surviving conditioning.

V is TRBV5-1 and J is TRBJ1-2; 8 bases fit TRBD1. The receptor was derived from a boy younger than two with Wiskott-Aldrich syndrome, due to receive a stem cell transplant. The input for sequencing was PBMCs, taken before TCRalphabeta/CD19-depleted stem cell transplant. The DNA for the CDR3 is TGCGCCAGCAGCTCAAACATCCAGGGGGCCGGGTATGGCTACACCTTC. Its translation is CASSSNIQGAGYGYTF.